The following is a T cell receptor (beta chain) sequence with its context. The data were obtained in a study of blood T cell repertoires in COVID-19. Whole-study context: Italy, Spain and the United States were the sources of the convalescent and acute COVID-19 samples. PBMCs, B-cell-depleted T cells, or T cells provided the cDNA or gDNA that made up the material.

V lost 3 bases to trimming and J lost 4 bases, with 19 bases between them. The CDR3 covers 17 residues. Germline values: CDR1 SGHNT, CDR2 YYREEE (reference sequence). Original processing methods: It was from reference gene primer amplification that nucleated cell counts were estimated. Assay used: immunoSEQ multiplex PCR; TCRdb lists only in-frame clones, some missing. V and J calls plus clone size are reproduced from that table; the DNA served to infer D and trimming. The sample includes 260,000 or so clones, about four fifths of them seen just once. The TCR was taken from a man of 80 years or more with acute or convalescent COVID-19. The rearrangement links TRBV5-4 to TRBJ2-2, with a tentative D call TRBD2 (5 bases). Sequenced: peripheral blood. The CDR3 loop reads CASSSSVLASPTGELFF. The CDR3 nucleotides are TGTGCCAGCAGCTCATCGGTCTTGGCTAGCCCCACCGGGGAGCTGTTTTTT.